This TCR beta chain was sequenced during a study of T cells in narcolepsy. Here immunoSEQ multiplex PCR was the method, and the copy in TCRdb shows in-frame clones only, minus some. This table has under 35,000 clones, less than 90% appearing once. Whole-study results and caveats: Autoreactive clonotypes reportedly recurred in blood of same and different patients, not controls.

With regard to this clone: Its matching antigen is unknown.

V lost 4 bases and J lost 5, with 8 bases in between. Germline lookup yields CDR1 SQVTM and CDR2 ANQGSEA. The CDR3 contains 11 residues. Material for sequencing was CD45RA- memory CD4+ T cells from PBMCs. The V gene is TRBV29-1, the J gene TRBJ1-2; tentative D call: TRBD1 (5 bases). This clonotype was obtained from a human donor with narcolepsy. CDR3 protein: CSVGGGYGYTF. The CDR3 DNA sequence: TGCAGCGTTGGCGGGGGGTATGGCTACACCTTC.